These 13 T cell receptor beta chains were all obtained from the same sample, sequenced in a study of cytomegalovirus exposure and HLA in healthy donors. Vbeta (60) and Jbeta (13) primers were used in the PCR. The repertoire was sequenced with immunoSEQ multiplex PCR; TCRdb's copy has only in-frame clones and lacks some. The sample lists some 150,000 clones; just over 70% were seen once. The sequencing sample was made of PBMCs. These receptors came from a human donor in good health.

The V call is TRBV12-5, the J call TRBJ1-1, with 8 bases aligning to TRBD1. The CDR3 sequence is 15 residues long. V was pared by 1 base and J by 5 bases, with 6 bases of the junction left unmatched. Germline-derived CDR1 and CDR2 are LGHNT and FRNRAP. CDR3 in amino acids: CASGLGAGGWTEAFF. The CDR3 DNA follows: TGTGCTAGTGGTTTGGGAGCAGGGGGCTGGACTGAAGCTTTCTTT.

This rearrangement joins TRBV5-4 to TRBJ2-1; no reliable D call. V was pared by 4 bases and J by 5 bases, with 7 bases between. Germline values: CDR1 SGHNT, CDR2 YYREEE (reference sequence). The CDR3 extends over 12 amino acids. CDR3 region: CASSKQNNEQFF. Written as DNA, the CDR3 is TGTGCCAGCAGCAAACAGAACAATGAGCAGTTCTTC.

The CDR3 loop reads CASGNRISPLHF. CDR3 nucleotides: TGTGCCAGCGGTAACAGGATCTCGCCCCTCCACTTT. J is TRBJ1-6 and V is TRBV2; tentative D call: TRBD1 (5 bases). The CDR3 length is 12 residues. Deletions cut 8 bases from V and 13 bases from J, with 15 bases between. In germline, CDR1 is SNHLY, CDR2 FYNNEI. Filled out from reference TRBV2 and TRBJ1-6, the complete variable domain reads EPEVTQTPSHQVTQMGQEVILRCVPISNHLYFYWYRQILGQKVEFLVSFYNNEISEKSEIFDDQFSVERPDGSNFTLKIRSTKLEDSAMYFCASGNRISPLHFGNGTRLTVT.

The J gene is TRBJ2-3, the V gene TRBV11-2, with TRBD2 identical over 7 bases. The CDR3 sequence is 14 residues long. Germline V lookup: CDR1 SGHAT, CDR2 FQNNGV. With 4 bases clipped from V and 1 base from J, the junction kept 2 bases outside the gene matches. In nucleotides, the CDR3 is TGTGCCAGCAGCTCCGCGGGGGGCACAGATACGCAGTATTTT. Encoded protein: CASSSAGGTDTQYF. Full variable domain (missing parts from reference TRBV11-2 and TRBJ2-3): EAGVAQSPRYKIIEKRQSVAFWCNPISGHATLYWYQQILGQGPKLLIQFQNNGVVDDSQLPKDRFSAERLKGVDSTLKIQPAKLEDSAVYLCASSSAGGTDTQYFGPGTRLTVL.

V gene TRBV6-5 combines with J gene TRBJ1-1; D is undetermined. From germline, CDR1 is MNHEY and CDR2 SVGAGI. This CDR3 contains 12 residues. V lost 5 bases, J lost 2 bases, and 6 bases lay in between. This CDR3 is CASSPGNTEAFF. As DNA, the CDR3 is TGTGCCAGCAGTCCGGGAAACACTGAAGCTTTCTTT.

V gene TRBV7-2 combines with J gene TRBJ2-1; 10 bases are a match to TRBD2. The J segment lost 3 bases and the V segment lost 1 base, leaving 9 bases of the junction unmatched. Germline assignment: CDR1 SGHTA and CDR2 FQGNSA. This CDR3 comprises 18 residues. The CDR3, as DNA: TGTGCCAGCAGCTTAGTCTCCGATCAGCGGGGGGGCTACAATGAGCAGTTCTTC. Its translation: CASSLVSDQRGGYNEQFF.

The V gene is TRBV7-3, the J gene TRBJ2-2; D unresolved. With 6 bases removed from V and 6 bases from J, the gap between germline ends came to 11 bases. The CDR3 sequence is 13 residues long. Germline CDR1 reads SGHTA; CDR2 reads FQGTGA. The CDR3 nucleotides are TGTGCCAGCAGGCTCTATACCCCCGGGGAGCTGTTTTTT. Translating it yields CASRLYTPGELFF.

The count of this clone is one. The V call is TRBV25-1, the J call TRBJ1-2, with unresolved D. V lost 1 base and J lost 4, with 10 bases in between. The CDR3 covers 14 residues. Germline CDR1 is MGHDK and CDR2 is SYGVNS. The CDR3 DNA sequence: TGTGCCAGCAGTGAATCAGACACCGTCTATGGCTACACCTTC. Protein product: CASSESDTVYGYTF.

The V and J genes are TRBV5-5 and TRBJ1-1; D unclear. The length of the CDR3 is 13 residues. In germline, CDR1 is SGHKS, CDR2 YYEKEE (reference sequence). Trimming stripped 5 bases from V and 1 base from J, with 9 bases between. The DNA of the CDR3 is TGTGCCAGCAGTCAAACAGAGAACACTGAAGCTTTCTTT. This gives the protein CASSQTENTEAFF.

Here the CDR3 DNA reads TGTGCCAGCAGCTCCTGGACTAGCGGGGGGTACAATGAGCAGTTCTTC. Its protein product is CASSSWTSGGYNEQFF. The J gene is TRBJ2-1, the V gene TRBV11-2; 14 bases agree with TRBD2. CDR3 size: 16 residues. The germline gives CDR1 SGHAT, CDR2 FQNNGV. The trim removed 4 bases at V and 4 bases at J, leaving 3 bases unmatched.

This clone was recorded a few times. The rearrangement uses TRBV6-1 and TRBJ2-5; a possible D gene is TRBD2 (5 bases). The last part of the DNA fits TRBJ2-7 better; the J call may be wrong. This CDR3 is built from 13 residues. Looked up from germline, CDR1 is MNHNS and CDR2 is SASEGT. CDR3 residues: CASSGLGVYEQYF. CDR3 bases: TGTGCCAGCAGTGGCCTGGGAGTCTACGAGCAGTACTTC.

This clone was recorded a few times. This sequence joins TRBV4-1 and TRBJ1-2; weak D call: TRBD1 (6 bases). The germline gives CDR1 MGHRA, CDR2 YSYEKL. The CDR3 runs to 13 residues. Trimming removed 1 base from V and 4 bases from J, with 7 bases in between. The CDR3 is CASSQGTVYGYTF. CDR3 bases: TGCGCCAGCAGCCAAGGGACAGTCTATGGCTACACCTTC.

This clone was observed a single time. CDR3 loop: CASSFDRTNQPQHF. CDR3 DNA sequence: TGTGCCAGCAGTTTCGACAGGACCAATCAGCCCCAGCATTTT. The gene calls are TRBV2 and TRBJ1-5, with D perhaps TRBD1 (6 bases). CDR3 size: 14 residues. Germline loops: CDR1 SNHLY, CDR2 FYNNEI. V lost 5 bases and J 3 bases, leaving 11 bases between the germline ends.